This record concerns one TCR beta chain sequence. Its antigen is undetermined. CDR3 size: 15 residues. The germline gives CDR1 SGHTS, CDR2 YDEGEE. V lost 4 bases and J lost 4; bases outside the gene matches: 10. The source of the sample is a study of cytomegalovirus exposure and HLA in healthy donors. On the study more broadly: The approximately 110 validation repertoires, a later analysis reported, used the same platform as the 650 to 800 repertoires from the first cohort.

Study observations and caveats: It was reportedly the case that the classifier diagnosed cytomegalovirus status with high specificity and sensitivity. In the roughly 120 validation repertoires, a later analysis found that first-cohort TCR clusters tended to co-occur. Associated with cytomegalovirus, according to the listing, were 164 TCR beta chains.

The data were produced by immunoSEQ multiplex PCR, yet TCRdb's version contains in-frame clones alone and is incomplete. The sample lists 150,000 to 200,000 clones, roughly 89% seen once, with about 9.4% in the top ten. The chain is built from TRBV5-8 and TRBJ1-2; 7 nucleotides line up with TRBD1. The sequencing sample was made of PBMCs. This receptor was identified in a woman under 30 in good health and CMV-seropositive. CDR3: CASSGYRGKAYGYTF. As DNA, the CDR3 is TGTGCCAGCAGCGGTTACAGGGGTAAGGCCTATGGCTACACCTTC. The variable domain in full, with the rest retrieved from reference TRBV5-8 and TRBJ1-2, is EAGVTQSPTHLIKTRGQQATLRCSPISGHTSVYWYQQALGLGLQFLLWYDEGEERNRGNFPPRFSGRQFPNYSSELNVNALELEDSALYLCASSGYRGKAYGYTFGSGTRLTVV.